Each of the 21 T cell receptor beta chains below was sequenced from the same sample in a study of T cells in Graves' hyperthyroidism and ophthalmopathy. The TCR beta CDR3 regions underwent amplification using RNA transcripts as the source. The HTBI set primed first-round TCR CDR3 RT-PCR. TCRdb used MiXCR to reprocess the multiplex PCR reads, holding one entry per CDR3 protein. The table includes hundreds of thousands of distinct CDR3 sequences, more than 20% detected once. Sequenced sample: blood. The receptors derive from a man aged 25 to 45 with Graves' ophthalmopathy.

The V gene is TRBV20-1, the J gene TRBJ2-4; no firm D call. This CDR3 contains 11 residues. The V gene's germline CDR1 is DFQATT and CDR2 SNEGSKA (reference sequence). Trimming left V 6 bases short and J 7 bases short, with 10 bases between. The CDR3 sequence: CSAPLGNIQYF. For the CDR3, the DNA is TGCAGTGCCCCGCTAGGGAACATTCAGTACTTC.

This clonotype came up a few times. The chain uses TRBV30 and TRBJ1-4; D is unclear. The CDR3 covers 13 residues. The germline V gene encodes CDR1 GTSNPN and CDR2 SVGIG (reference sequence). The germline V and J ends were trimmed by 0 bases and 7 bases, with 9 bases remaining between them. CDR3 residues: CAWSVGFREKLFF. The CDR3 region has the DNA TGTGCCTGGAGTGTGGGGTTTCGTGAAAAACTGTTTTTT.

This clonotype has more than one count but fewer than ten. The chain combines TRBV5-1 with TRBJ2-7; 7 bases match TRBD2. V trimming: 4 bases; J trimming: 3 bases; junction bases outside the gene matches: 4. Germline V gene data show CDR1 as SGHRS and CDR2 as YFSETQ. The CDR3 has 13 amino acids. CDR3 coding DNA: TGCGCCAGCAGCATTGGGGGGGTCTACGAGCAGTACTTC. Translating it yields CASSIGGVYEQYF.

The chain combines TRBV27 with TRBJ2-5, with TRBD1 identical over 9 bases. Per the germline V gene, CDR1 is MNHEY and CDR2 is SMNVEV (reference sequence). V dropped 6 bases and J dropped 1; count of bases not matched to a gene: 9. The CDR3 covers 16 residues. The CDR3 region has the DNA TGTGCCAGCAGCACAGGGGGCGAGGGGATCCAAGAGACCCAGTACTTC. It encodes CASSTGGEGIQETQYF.

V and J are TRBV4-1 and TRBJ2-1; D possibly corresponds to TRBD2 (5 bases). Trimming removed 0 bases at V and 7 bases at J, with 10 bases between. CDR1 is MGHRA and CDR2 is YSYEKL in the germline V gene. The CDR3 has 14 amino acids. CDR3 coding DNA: TGCGCCAGCAGCCAAGAAGTGCGAGGGAATGAGCAGTTCTTC. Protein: CASSQEVRGNEQFF.

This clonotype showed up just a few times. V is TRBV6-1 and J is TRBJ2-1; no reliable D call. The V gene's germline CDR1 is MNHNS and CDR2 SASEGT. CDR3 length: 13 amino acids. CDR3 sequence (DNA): TGTGCGACGGGTGTTGGACCCTACAATGAGCAGTTCTTC. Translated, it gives CATGVGPYNEQFF.

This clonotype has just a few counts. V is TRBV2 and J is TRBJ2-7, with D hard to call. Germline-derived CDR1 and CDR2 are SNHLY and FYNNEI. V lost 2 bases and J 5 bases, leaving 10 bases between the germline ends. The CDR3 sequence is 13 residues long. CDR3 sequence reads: CASSERIVHEQYF. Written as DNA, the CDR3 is TGTGCCAGCAGTGAACGGATAGTCCACGAGCAGTACTTC.

The CDR3 DNA sequence: TGTGCCAGCAGTGAGGGACAGACTTCCTCCTACGAGCAGTACTTC. Its protein is CASSEGQTSSYEQYF. The chain combines TRBV25-1 with TRBJ2-7, with TRBD1 matching 7 bases. Looked up from germline, CDR1 is MGHDK and CDR2 is SYGVNS. V lost 3 bases and J lost 0; bases outside the gene matches: 5. The length of the CDR3 is 15 residues.

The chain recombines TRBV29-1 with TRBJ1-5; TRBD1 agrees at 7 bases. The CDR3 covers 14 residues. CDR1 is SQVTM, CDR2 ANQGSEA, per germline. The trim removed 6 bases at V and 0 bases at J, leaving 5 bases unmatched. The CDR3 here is CSVDTGDSNQPQHF. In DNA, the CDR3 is TGCAGCGTGGATACAGGGGATAGCAATCAGCCCCAGCATTTT.

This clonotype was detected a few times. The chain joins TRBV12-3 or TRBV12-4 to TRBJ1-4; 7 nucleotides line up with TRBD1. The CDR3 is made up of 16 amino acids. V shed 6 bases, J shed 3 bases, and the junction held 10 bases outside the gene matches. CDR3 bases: TGTGCCAGCAGCCCTAAAAGGGACAGATCTAATGAAAAACTGTTTTTT. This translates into CASSPKRDRSNEKLFF.

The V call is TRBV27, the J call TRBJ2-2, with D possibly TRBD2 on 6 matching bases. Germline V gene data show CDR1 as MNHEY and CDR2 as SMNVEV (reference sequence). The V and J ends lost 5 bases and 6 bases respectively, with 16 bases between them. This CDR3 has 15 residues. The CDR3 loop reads CASSGGLYRSGELFF. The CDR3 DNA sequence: TGTGCCAGCAGTGGGGGACTGTATCGTTCCGGGGAGCTGTTTTTT.

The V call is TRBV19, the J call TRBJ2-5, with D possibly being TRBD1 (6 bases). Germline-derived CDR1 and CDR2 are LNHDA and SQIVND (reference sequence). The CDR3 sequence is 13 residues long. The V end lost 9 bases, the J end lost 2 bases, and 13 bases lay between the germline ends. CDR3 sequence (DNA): TGTGCCAGCTCCGGGACAATACAAGAGACCCAGTACTTC. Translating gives CASSGTIQETQYF.

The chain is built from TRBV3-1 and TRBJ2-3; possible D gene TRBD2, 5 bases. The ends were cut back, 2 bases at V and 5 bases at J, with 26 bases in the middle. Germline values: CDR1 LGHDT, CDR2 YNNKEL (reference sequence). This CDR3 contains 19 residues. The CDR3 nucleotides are TGTGCCAGCAGCCAAATCAGCCAATCTGGCGGGCGGAACCGAGATACGCAGTATTTT. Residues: CASSQISQSGGRNRDTQYF.

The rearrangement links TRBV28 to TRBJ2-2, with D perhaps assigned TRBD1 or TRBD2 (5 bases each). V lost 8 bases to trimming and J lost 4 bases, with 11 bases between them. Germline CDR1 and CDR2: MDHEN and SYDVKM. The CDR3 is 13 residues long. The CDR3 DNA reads TGTGCCAGCTGTACTGGGGGCACCGGGGAGCTGTTTTTT. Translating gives CASCTGGTGELFF.

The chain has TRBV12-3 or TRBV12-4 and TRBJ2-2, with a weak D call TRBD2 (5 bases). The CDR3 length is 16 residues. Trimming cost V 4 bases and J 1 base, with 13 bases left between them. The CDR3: CASSSRDYRNTGELFF. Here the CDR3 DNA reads TGTGCCAGCAGTTCCAGAGACTACCGGAACACCGGGGAGCTGTTTTTT.

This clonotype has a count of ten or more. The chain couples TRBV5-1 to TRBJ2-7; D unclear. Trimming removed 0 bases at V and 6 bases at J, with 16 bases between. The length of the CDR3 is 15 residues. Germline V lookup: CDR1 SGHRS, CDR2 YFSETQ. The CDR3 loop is CASSLAEVSLAEQYF. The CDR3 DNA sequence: TGCGCCAGCAGCTTGGCCGAGGTTAGCTTGGCCGAGCAGTACTTC. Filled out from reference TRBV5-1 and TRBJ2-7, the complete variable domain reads KAGVTQTPRYLIKTRGQQVTLSCSPISGHRSVSWYQQTPGQGLQFLFEYFSETQRNKGNFPGRFSGRQFSNSRSEMNVSTLELGDSALYLCASSLAEVSLAEQYFGPGTRLTVT.

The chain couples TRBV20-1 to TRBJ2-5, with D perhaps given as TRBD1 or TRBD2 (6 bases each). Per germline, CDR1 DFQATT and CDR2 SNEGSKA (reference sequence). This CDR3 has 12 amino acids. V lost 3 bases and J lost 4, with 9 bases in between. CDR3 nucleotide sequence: TGCAGTGCTAGGAGGGGGGTAGAGACCCAGTACTTC. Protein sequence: CSARRGVETQYF.

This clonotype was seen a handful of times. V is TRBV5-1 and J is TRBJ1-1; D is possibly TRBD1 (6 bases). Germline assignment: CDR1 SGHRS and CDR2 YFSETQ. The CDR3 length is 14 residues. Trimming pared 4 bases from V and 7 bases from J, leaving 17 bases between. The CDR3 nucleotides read TGCGCCAGCAGCCTCCCGACAGGCAACGGTGAAGCTTTCTTT. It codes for CASSLPTGNGEAFF.

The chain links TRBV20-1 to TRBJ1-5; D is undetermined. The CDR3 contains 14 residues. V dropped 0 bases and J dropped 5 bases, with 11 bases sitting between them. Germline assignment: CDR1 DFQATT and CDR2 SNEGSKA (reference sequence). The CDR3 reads CSARDPVAYQPQHF. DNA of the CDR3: TGCAGTGCTAGAGATCCAGTGGCATATCAGCCCCAGCATTTT.

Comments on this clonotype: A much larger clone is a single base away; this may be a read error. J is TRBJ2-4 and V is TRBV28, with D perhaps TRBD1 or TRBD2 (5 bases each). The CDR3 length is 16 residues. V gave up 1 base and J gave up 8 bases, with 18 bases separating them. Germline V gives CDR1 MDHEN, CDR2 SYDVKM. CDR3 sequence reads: CASSLSTAGGIDIQYF. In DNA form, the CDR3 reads TGTGCCAGCAGTTTATCGACCGCTGGGGGAATAGACATTCAGTACTTC.

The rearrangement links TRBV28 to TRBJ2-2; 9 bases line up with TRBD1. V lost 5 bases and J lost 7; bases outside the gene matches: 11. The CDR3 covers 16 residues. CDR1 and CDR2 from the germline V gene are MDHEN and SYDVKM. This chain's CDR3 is CASSLPGQGFFGELFF. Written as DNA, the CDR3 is TGTGCCAGCAGTCTCCCGGGACAGGGTTTCTTCGGGGAGCTGTTTTTT.